Included here is one TCR beta chain sequence, with context. V lost 5 bases, J lost 5 bases, and 11 bases stayed unmatched. The CDR3 covers 15 residues. Per the germline V gene, CDR1 is KGHSH and CDR2 is LQKENI. These data are taken from a study of blood T cell repertoires in COVID-19. The table came from immunoSEQ multiplex PCR; TCRdb's copy has only in-frame clones and leaves some out. Of about 220,000 clones detected, more than 75% appear once; the ten largest clones hold 9.5% to 15%. This sequence was found in a human donor in a cohort sampled during active COVID-19. This chain connects TRBV18 to TRBJ1-1; 7 nucleotides match TRBD1. The source material was peripheral blood. The CDR3 bases are TGTGCCAGCTCAGAAACGACAGGGAAGGGGACTGAAGCTTTCTTT. Its protein is CASSETTGKGTEAFF. Full variable domain (rest looked up from reference TRBV18 and TRBJ1-1): NAGVMQNPRHLVRRRGQEARLRCSPMKGHSHVYWYRQLPEEGLKFMVYLQKENIIDESGMPKERFSAEFPKEGPSILRIQQVVRGDSAAYFCASSETTGKGTEAFFGQGTRLTVV.